The sequence of this TCR beta chain was determined in a study of CD4 T cells in relation to SARS-CoV-2 and coronaviruses. The CDR3 spans 14 residues. After removal of 7 bases from V and 7 bases from J, the junction contained 12 bases not matched to a gene. Germline CDR1 ENHRY, CDR2 SYGVKD. This clone was picked up a small number of times. Its antigen is unknown. The unexposed donors gave CD4+ T cells in about 2011-2018, prior to COVID-19. The cells were cultured for 10 days before CD4+ T cells were isolated. Testing used SARS-CoV-2 S/N and four cold-coronavirus spikes on unexposed-donor CD4+ T cells, cells permitting. TCRdb keeps only in-frame clones here, not all; method: immunoSEQ multiplex PCR. This table has approximately 20,000 clones, around 66% appearing once.

Sequencing was carried out using CD4+ T cells from PBMCs, cultured in vitro. The V and J genes are TRBV10-3 and TRBJ1-1, with 7 nucleotides matching TRBD1. The receptor was derived from a human donor in good health. This chain's CDR3 is CAITLTPTGVEAFF. CDR3 DNA sequence: TGTGCCATCACCCTAACCCCCACAGGGGTTGAAGCTTTCTTT.